The rows below give T cell receptor beta chains drawn from one sample of a study of tissue T cells after allogeneic stem cell transplantation. The data were produced by immunoSEQ multiplex PCR, yet TCRdb's version contains in-frame clones alone and is incomplete. This sample yields 25,000 to 35,000 clones, of which over 75% are seen a single time; over 3% belongs to the top ten. Sequences were derived from blood, sampled before transplantation. The receptors were gathered from a woman aged 18 to 55 who later had graft-versus-host disease after an allogeneic stem cell transplant. Each CDR3 is given with its conserved first and last residue. The D gene is left open where the match is weak. A clone size is listed for some rows: how often the clone was seen (once, few, many), or a class if it is expanded.

>TRBJ1-1|NA|TRBV18|NA
TGTGCCAGCTCACGGGGTTATTCGGACACTGAAGCTTTCTTT
CASSRGYSDTEAFF
>TRBJ2-7|NA|TRBV14|NA
TGTGCCAGCAGCCATGGCGGTCCGGGCGAGCAGTACTTC
CASSHGGPGEQYF
>TRBJ1-1|NA|TRBV30|few
TGTGCCTGGAGTGTTGATATGAACACTGAAGCTTTCTTT
CAWSVDMNTEAFF
>TRBJ2-2|TRBD1|TRBV5-1|NA
TGCGCCAGCGGGTTGGAGGGACAGGGTGCCGGGGAGCTGTTTTTT
CASGLEGQGAGELFF
>TRBJ2-7|TRBD2|TRBV19|NA
TGTGCCAGTAGTATCGGACTAGCGGGAGTAGGGACCTACGAGCAGTACTTC
CASSIGLAGVGTYEQYF
>TRBJ1-5|TRBD1|TRBV19|NA
TGTGCCAGTAGTATTCCCGGGACAGGGTTCAGCAATCAGCCCCAGCATTTT
CASSIPGTGFSNQPQHF
>TRBJ2-5|TRBD2|TRBV11-2|NA
TGTGCCAGCAGCTGGACTAGCAGGCGCCCTTGGGAGACCCAGTACTTC
CASSWTSRRPWETQYF
>TRBJ2-4|TRBD2|TRBV27|once
TGTGCCAGCAGACCGGCTAGCGGGATTGGCATTCAGTACTTC
CASRPASGIGIQYF
>TRBJ2-3|NA|TRBV27|NA
TGTGCCAGCAGTTTGAGGCAGAACCCAGATACGCAGTATTTT
CASSLRQNPDTQYF
>TRBJ2-5|NA|TRBV27|NA
TGTGCCAGCAGTTTCCCGAGACAGGAGGGATTCCAAGAGACCCAGTACTTC
CASSFPRQEGFQETQYF
>TRBJ2-1|NA|TRBV5-1|NA
TGCGCCAGCAGCTTGCGGGAGTTGCACAATGAGCAGTTCTTC
CASSLRELHNEQFF
>TRBJ2-7|TRBD1|TRBV7-2|NA
TGTGCCAGCAGCTTACCGGGACAGGGATTCTCCTACGAGCAGTACTTC
CASSLPGQGFSYEQYF
>TRBJ2-5|NA|TRBV24-1|NA
TGTGCCACCAGTGATCCCCTGAGAGGGGAGACCCAGTACTTC
CATSDPLRGETQYF
>TRBJ2-7|NA|TRBV27|NA
TGTGCCAGCAGTTGGGACACCTACGAGCAGTACTTC
CASSWDTYEQYF
>TRBJ2-2|TRBD1|TRBV9|once
TGTGCCAGCAGCGTAGGAGGACAGGGAAGCGGGGAGCTGTTTTTT
CASSVGGQGSGELFF
>TRBJ2-3|TRBD1|TRBV7-9|once
TGTGCCAGCAGCTTAGGGGACAGAAGCCCCGGGGGCACAGATACGCAGTATTTT
CASSLGDRSPGGTDTQYF
>TRBJ1-4|NA|TRBV10-1|NA
TGCGCCAGCAGCCCCGGGGGGGCTAATGAAAAACTGTTTTTT
CASSPGGANEKLFF
>TRBJ2-1|TRBD2|TRBV5-1|NA
TGCGCCAGCAGCCCTTCGGGACTACTCAATGAGCAGTTCTTC
CASSPSGLLNEQFF
>TRBJ1-2|NA|TRBV7-2|NA
TGTGCCAGCAGTCGGCGATCAGGGGTCCCCTTCTATGGCTACACCTTC
CASSRRSGVPFYGYTF
>TRBJ1-1|NA|TRBV9|NA
TGTGCCAGCAGCGGCGGGGGAGTCGAAGCTTTCTTT
CASSGGGVEAFF
>TRBJ2-7|NA|TRBV27|NA
TGTGCCAGCAGTTTAGTCGGGGATCTAGGATACGAGCAGTACTTC
CASSLVGDLGYEQYF
>TRBJ1-1|NA|TRBV27|NA
TGTGCCAGCAGTTTATCGAACGGTCGGGAAGCTTTCTTT
CASSLSNGREAFF
>TRBJ2-7|NA|TRBV28|NA
TGTGCCAGCAGCAAACCCCGGGACAAGACTTCCGAGCAGTACTTC
CASSKPRDKTSEQYF
>TRBJ2-2|NA|TRBV19|NA
TGTGCCAGTAGGAGGGGAGCGAACACCGGGGAGCTGTTTTTT
CASRRGANTGELFF
>TRBJ2-7|TRBD1|TRBV6-1|few
TGTGCCAGCAGTGAAGGGGACAGGGTCATTCCCCTCTCCTACGAGCAGTACTTC
CASSEGDRVIPLSYEQYF
>TRBJ1-1|TRBD1|TRBV5-1|NA
TGCGCCAGCAGCACCGGACAGGGGGATCGAACTGAAGCTTTCTTT
CASSTGQGDRTEAFF
>TRBJ1-2|NA|TRBV3-1/TRBV3-2|NA
TGTGCCAGCAGCCCTACAGGGTACTATGGCTACACCTTC
CASSPTGYYGYTF
>TRBJ2-1|NA|TRBV19|NA
TGTGCCAGTAGTATAGCCCCATACAATGAGCAGTTCTTC
CASSIAPYNEQFF
>TRBJ2-1|NA|TRBV6-5|NA
TGTGCCAGCAGACCAAGACAGGTCAATGAGCAGTTCTTC
CASRPRQVNEQFF
>TRBJ2-1|TRBD2|TRBV9|few
TGTGCCAGCAGCCCCGCGCGGGGGGGAATATACAATGAGCAGTTCTTC
CASSPARGGIYNEQFF
>TRBJ1-5|NA|TRBV6-5|NA
TGTGCCAGCAGTCTCAGGAGTAGCAATCAGCCCCAGCATTTT
CASSLRSSNQPQHF
>TRBJ2-2|NA|TRBV11-2|NA
TGTGCCAGCAGCCCAGTCGGACAGATAAACACCGGGGAGCTGTTTTTT
CASSPVGQINTGELFF
>TRBJ1-1|NA|TRBV7-8|NA
TGTGCCAGCAGCTTATATTCGTCAGGGGCGAACACTGAAGCTTTCTTT
CASSLYSSGANTEAFF
>TRBJ1-2|TRBD1|TRBV6-6|NA
TGTGCCAGCAGTATGACAGGGTCGGGAGGCTACACCTTC
CASSMTGSGGYTF
>TRBJ1-2|NA|TRBV18|NA
TGTGCCAGCTCACCTACAGGGCGCTATGGCTACACCTTC
CASSPTGRYGYTF
>TRBJ1-4|NA|TRBV7-9|NA
TGTGCCAGCAGCCCATCCGGGACTTTCGCTGCAACTAATGAAAAACTGTTTTTT
CASSPSGTFAATNEKLFF
>TRBJ1-3|NA|TRBV15|NA
TGTGCCACCAGCAGAACCGGGACAATTACCGGAAACACCATATATTTT
CATSRTGTITGNTIYF
>TRBJ1-5|TRBD1|TRBV7-2|NA
TGTGCCAGCAGCTTAGATGGCGGGACAGGGGGTGGGCCCCAGCATTTT
CASSLDGGTGGGPQHF
>TRBJ2-7|TRBD1|TRBV7-2|NA
TGTGCCAGCAGGACAGGGGGTATGCCCAGCGAGCAGTACTTC
CASRTGGMPSEQYF
>TRBJ1-2|NA|TRBV3-1/TRBV3-2|once
TGTGCCAGCAGCCGTTCACAGGGTGATGGCTACACCTTC
CASSRSQGDGYTF
>TRBJ2-2|TRBD2|TRBV19|once
TGTGCCAGTAGTATTGCCCAGGGCGGGAGGGCGCGACGTGAGTTTGGGGAGCTGTTTTTT
CASSIAQGGRARREFGELFF
>TRBJ2-2|TRBD1|TRBV7-9|medium-sized
TGTGCCAGCAGCATCGACAGGGCGAACACCGGGGAGCTGTTTTTT
CASSIDRANTGELFF
>TRBJ1-6|TRBD1|TRBV6-2/TRBV6-3|NA
TGTGCCAGCAGTCCAGGACAGGGGCGACCGAATAATTCACCCCTCCACTTT
CASSPGQGRPNNSPLHF
>TRBJ2-6|NA|TRBV19|NA
TGTGCCAGTAGTTATGGAGGGGCCAACGTCCTGACTTTC
CASSYGGANVLTF
>TRBJ1-1|NA|TRBV27|NA
TGTGCCAGCAGCCGGGACACTCTGAACACTGAAGCTTTCTTT
CASSRDTLNTEAFF
>TRBJ1-2|TRBD1|TRBV6-6|few
TGTGCCAGCAGTACGACAGGGACCTCCGCCTATGGCTACACCTTC
CASSTTGTSAYGYTF
>TRBJ1-5|NA|TRBV5-1|few
TGCGCCAGCAGCGACTTTAGCAATCAGCCCCAGCATTTT
CASSDFSNQPQHF
>TRBJ1-5|NA|TRBV7-8|NA
TGTGCCAGCAGCTTAACCGACAATCAGCCCCAGCATTTT
CASSLTDNQPQHF
>TRBJ1-5|NA|TRBV2|NA
TGTGCCAGCAGTGAGGGAAGCCCTAATCAGCCCCAGCATTTT
CASSEGSPNQPQHF
>TRBJ2-1|NA|TRBV7-2|NA
TGTGCCAGCAGTGCCGGGACTCCCTACAATGAGCAGTTCTTC
CASSAGTPYNEQFF
>TRBJ1-2|TRBD1|TRBV5-1|once
TGCGCCAGCAGCCCCGACAGGGGGAGTATCTATGGCTACACCTTC
CASSPDRGSIYGYTF